This T cell receptor beta chain was retrieved from a study of vaccination and CD4 T cells after COVID-19. This CDR3 is built from 13 residues. The junction had 4 bases not matched to a gene; V was cut back by 5 bases and J by 5 bases. This sample's treatment: roughly 10-day PBMC culture with coronavirus spike peptide pools or control peptides (ViraFEST assay). Oncomine TCR Beta short-read sequencing was applied to DNA from cultured CD4+ T cells. TCRdb re-analysed the PCR reads in MiXCR, keeping a single row per CDR3 protein. This table has approximately 19,000 distinct CDR3 sequences, around 78% appearing once. General study results and limits: The appearance of a median about 88% of reactive clones in convalescent patients occurred only post-vaccination.

Concerning this clonotype: Its antigen is unknown.

Sequencing was performed on CD4+ T cells from blood, cultured in vitro, taken after SARS-CoV-2 vaccination. V is TRBV12-3 or TRBV12-4 and J is TRBJ1-1; 8 bases match TRBD1. This sequence originates from a human donor who received a COVID-19 vaccine. The CDR3 region is CASSPNRGTEAFF. The DNA of the CDR3 is TGTGCCAGCAGTCCAAACAGGGGGACTGAAGCTTTCTTT.